This record covers a single T cell receptor (beta chain). This entry belongs to a study of blood T cell repertoires in COVID-19. Study in general: Material from acute and convalescent COVID-19 was sourced from the United States, Italy and Spain.

Methods used by the authors: Researchers report that nucleated cell counts were estimated from reference gene primer amplification. Profiled with immunoSEQ multiplex PCR; TCRdb holds only in-frame clones, not every one. That table is the source of V, J and clone size, and D and trimming were worked out from the DNA. The sample comprises about 200,000 clones, around 80% of which are singletons, and about a fifth rests with the top ten. The source of this sequence is a human donor in a cohort sampled during active COVID-19. The sample was peripheral blood.

The CDR3 loop is CAWSDASSYEQYF. In DNA, the CDR3 is TGTGCCTGGAGTGATGCTAGCTCTTACGAGCAGTACTTC. This rearrangement joins TRBV30 to TRBJ2-7, with D perhaps TRBD2 (5 bases). This CDR3 comprises 13 residues. Germline V gene lookup returns CDR1 GTSNPN and CDR2 SVGIG (reference sequence). Trimming pared 1 base from V and 4 bases from J, leaving 11 bases between.